This T cell receptor beta chain stems from a study of CD8 T cells in ankylosing spondylitis. Study results and limitations: Reports say disease-linked clones showed up significantly more in matched ankylosing spondylitis synovial fluid. Within ankylosing spondylitis blood, a TCR beta motif made up of eight highly homologous variants appeared to be characteristic.

Germline V gene sequence: CDR1 SGHRS, CDR2 YFSETQ. The CDR3 is made up of 16 amino acids. V was cut by 1 base and J by 4 bases, with 14 bases left in between. A note on this clonotype: Antigen: not known.

TCRdb called the 5' RACE reads again in MiXCR, with one record for every CDR3 protein. The sample shows more than 600,000 distinct CDR3 sequences, around a fifth of them seen only once. V is TRBV5-1 and J is TRBJ2-2; D might be TRBD1 or TRBD2, each matching 5 bases. The sequence came from a male donor with ankylosing spondylitis. What was sequenced was blood, either unsorted or a sorted T cell fraction (not recorded which). Written as DNA, the CDR3 is TGCGCCAGCAGCTTGACCCCAGGGAGAACCACCGGGGAGCTGTTTTTT. This encodes CASSLTPGRTTGELFF. The full variable domain, in which reference TRBV5-1 and TRBJ2-2 provide the parts outside the CDR3, is KAGVTQTPRYLIKTRGQQVTLSCSPISGHRSVSWYQQTPGQGLQFLFEYFSETQRNKGNFPGRFSGRQFSNSRSEMNVSTLELGDSALYLCASSLTPGRTTGELFFGEGSRLTVL.